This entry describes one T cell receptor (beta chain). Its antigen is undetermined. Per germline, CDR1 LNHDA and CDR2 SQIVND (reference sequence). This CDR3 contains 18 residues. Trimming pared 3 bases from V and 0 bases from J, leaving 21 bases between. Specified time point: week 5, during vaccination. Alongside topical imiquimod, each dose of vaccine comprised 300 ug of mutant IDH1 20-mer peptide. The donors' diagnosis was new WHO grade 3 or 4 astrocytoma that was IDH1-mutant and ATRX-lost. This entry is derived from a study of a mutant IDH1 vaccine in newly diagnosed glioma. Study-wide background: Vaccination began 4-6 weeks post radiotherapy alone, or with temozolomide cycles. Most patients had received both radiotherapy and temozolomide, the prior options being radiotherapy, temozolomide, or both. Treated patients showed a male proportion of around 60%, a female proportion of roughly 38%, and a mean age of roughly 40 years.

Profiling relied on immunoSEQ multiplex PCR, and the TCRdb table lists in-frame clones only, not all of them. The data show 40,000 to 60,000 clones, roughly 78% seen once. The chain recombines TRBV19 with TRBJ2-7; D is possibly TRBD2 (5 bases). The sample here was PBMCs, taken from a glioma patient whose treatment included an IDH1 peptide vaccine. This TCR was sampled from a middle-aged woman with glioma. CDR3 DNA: TGTGCCAGTAGTATGTTTTCGGGTCAGACTACGAGCTCCTACGAGCAGTACTTC. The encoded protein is CASSMFSGQTTSSYEQYF.